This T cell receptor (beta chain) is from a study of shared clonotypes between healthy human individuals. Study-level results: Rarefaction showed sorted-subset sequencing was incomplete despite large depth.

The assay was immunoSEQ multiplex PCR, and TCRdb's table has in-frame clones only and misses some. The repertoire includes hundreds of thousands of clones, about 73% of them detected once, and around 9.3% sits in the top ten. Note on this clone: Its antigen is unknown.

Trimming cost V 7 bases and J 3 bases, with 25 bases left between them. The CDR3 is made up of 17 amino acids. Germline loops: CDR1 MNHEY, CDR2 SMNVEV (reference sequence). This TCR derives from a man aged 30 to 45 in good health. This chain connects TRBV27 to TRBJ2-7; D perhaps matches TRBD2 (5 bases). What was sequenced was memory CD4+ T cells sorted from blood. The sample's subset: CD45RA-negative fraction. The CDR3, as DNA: TGTGCCAGCAACCACCGGACGCCTGAGGGCCGAAGCTACGAGCAGTACTTC. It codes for CASNHRTPEGRSYEQYF.